This T cell receptor beta chain was captured in a study of Graves' ophthalmopathy and Graves' hyperthyroidism. This CDR3 spans 15 amino acids. The V gene lost 5 bases and the J gene lost 3 bases, with 13 bases spanning the gap. For repertoire sequencing, the TCR beta CDR3 regions were amplified from RNA transcripts. Second-round multiplex PCR came after first-round RT-PCR with HTBI primers. From the multiplex PCR reads, TCRdb called clonotypes with MiXCR, one entry per CDR3 protein. The profile covers over 500,000 distinct CDR3 sequences, with 20% to 25% appearing a single time and approximately 6.5% taken by the ten largest. The sample holds many counts of this clonotype.

Source material: peripheral blood. The receptor was derived from a young woman with stable Graves' hyperthyroidism. Some clones in this sample may be carry-over from other donors' samples. V and J are TRBV12-3 or TRBV12-4 and TRBJ2-2; D not resolved. The CDR3 sequence: CASSPSRLYTGELFF. The CDR3 DNA reads TGTGCCAGCAGTCCCTCCCGACTGTACACCGGGGAGCTGTTTTTT.